What follows describes a single T cell receptor (beta chain). Its recognized antigen is unknown. The junction departs from germline at one end; a sequencing error may be responsible. This sample was taken from a study of beta chain features in type 1 diabetes (dated by TCRdb to the late 2010s). Notes on the research overall: Mean age, gender distribution, total cell number and subset yield did not differ between patients and healthy donors. A total of 107,917,701 sorted cells were examined across all samples, and a strong correlation was observed between cell number per subset and RNA yield. Whereas all 30 or so donors provided naive and central memory subsets, regulatory and stem cell-like memory subsets were isolated from just 8 patients and roughly eight healthy donors. In the study, recently diagnosed type 1 diabetes patients and matched healthy donors were compared on the TCRB repertoires of their sorted circulating CD4+ T cell subsets. The paper as a whole reports these results and caveats: PCR might favor shorter templates, but patient and control samples were amplified and corrected together, so any skew would affect both groups equally. Naive, central memory and regulatory TCRB repertoires appeared to be more similar among patients than among healthy donors. Sequencing cDNA rather than genomic DNA could over-represent highly expressing activated cells, although activation and CD3 levels did not differ between groups. Because small numbers of individuals were included in the HLA sub-analyses, any influence of HLA type on TCRB rearrangement was left unresolved. Patients with type 1 diabetes made fewer insertions and deleted more nucleotides at VDJ recombination sites, implying thymic rearrangement abnormalities. A moderate but significant shortening of TCRB CDR3 length was observed in type 1 diabetes patients in all four CD4+ subsets.

A single peripheral blood draw of around 120 mL on average was collected from each donor into heparinised tubes. Using a panel that included CD45RO, CCR7, CD25, CD127, CD95 and CD27, naive, central memory, regulatory and stem cell-like memory CD4+ T cells were sorted on a BD FACSAria II. Purity was above 95% for every sorted population. Right away, PBMCs were isolated by Lymphoprep density gradient centrifugation and were stained directly, with no culture step. So that batch effects would be minimized, each experiment stained and sorted samples in pairs, pairing one healthy donor with one patient. The CDR3 measures 13 amino acids from cysteine to phenylalanine. Just CDR3 DNA is preserved here, 39 bases in frame from base 1. CDR1 is given as SNHLY and CDR2 as FYNNEI, both from the germline V gene. The entire amount of isolated RNA was reverse transcribed using the High Capacity cDNA Reverse Transcription Kit, so the sequenced TCRB transcripts were expressed ones. Naive, central memory and regulatory T cell samples underwent deep immunoSEQ sequencing, averaging roughly 3.4 million total reads per sample. Sorted cells were lysed in RLT buffer and RNA was extracted with DNase-treated RNeasy Micro or Mini kits, depending on cell number. Each cell subset was processed on its own to prevent cross-contamination, while patient and healthy donor samples were processed together. TCRB sequences were amplified from cDNA with the immunoSEQ multiplex PCR, producing 87-bp fragments spanning the CDR3 region. Amplicons were sequenced on the Illumina HiSeq platform. Concerning the study's data processing: Synthetic template baselines were used to correct PCR bias computationally, reads within Hamming distance 2 were collapsed together, and singletons that could not be merged were discarded. By aligning reads against IMGT, V, D and J genes, CDR3 length, and insertions or deletions at six rearrangement sites were assigned. Within each subset, clonotype counts were normalized to sorted cell number, and only after that were true diversity and Gini coefficients computed with the tcR R package. Repertoire sharing was quantified using the overlap coefficient calculated on TCRB nucleotide sequences. TCRdb mirrors the immuneACCESS table, restricted to in-frame sequences. Some clones are absent from its copies; in checked studies, under half trace to an unresolved V gene, and the reason for the others is unknown. Clone size and the V and J calls come from that table; the DNA yielded D and trimming. This sample holds roughly 100,000 clones; under 30% were observed only once. The top ten hold more than 0.5% of the sample.

Here the chain combines TRBV2 and TRBJ2-4, with 8 bases in between that match TRBD2. Sequences were obtained from central memory CD4+ T cells from blood. This sequence originates from a woman aged 18 to 35 with type 1 diabetes. Read as DNA, the sequence is TGTGCCAGCAGTGAGAGCCCGGGACTAGTAAGGAACTTC. Its coded protein is CASSESPGLVRNF.